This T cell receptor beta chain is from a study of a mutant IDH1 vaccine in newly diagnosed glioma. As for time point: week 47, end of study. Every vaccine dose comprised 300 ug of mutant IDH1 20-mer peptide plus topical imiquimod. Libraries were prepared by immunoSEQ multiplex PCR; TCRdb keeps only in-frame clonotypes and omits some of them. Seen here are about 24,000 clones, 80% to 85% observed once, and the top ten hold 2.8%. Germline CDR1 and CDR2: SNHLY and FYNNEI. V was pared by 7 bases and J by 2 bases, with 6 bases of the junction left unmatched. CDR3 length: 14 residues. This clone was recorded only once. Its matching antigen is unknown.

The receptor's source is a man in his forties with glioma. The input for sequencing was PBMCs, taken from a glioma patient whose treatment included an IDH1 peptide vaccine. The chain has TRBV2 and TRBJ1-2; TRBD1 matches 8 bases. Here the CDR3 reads CASTLGQGNYGYTF. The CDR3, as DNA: TGTGCCAGCACCCTAGGACAGGGAAACTATGGCTACACCTTC. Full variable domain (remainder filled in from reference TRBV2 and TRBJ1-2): EPEVTQTPSHQVTQMGQEVILRCVPISNHLYFYWYRQILGQKVEFLVSFYNNEISEKSEIFDDQFSVERPDGSNFTLKIRSTKLEDSAMYFCASTLGQGNYGYTFGSGTRLTVV.